These 14 T cell receptor beta chains were all obtained from the same sample, sequenced in a study of CD4 T cells in relation to SARS-CoV-2 and coronaviruses. These TCRs' antigens remain unknown. TCRdb's copy holds only in-frame clones and misses some; the assay was immunoSEQ multiplex PCR. This sample yields about 38,000 clones, of which less than 85% are seen a single time; over 4% belongs to the top ten. The sample consisted of naive CD4+ T cells from PBMCs, cultured in vitro. Subset indicated: naive CD4+ T cells isolated by negative enrichment. Every receptor here comes from an adult with COVID-19.

The V and J genes are TRBV4-1 and TRBJ1-5, with 8 positions matching TRBD1. There are 20 residues in the CDR3. In germline, CDR1 is MGHRA, CDR2 YSYEKL. With 0 bases clipped from V and 0 bases from J, the junction kept 13 bases outside the gene matches. The CDR3 DNA follows: TGCGCCAGCAGCCAAGATCTTGCACAGGGGGATGTCTATAGCAATCAGCCCCAGCATTTT. Its protein is CASSQDLAQGDVYSNQPQHF.

The chain has TRBV28 and TRBJ1-1; no firm D call. Germline-derived CDR1 and CDR2 are MDHEN and SYDVKM. The CDR3 extends over 14 amino acids. Trimming removed 3 bases from V and 5 bases from J, with 13 bases in between. CDR3 residues: CASSLSGQHTEAFF. Written as DNA, the CDR3 is TGTGCCAGCAGTTTGAGCGGGCAACATACTGAAGCTTTCTTT.

Regarding this clone: The junction and the germline gene differ at one end; a read error may be behind it. The rearrangement joins TRBV7-2 to TRBJ2-7; 9 bases fit TRBD1. CDR1 and CDR2 from the germline V gene are SGHTA and FQGNSA. The CDR3 spans 15 residues. CDR3 in DNA: TGTGCCAGCAGCTTAGAGGGGGGACAGGGCCAGGGGAGGCACTTC. Translating gives CASSLEGGQGQGRHF.

The V gene is TRBV7-3, the J gene TRBJ2-1; 7 bases align to TRBD1. V was pared by 1 base and J by 8 bases, with 8 bases of the junction left unmatched. Germline loops: CDR1 SGHTA, CDR2 FQGTGA. The CDR3 has 15 amino acids. CDR3 in DNA: TGTGCCAGCAGCTTAATACCCAGGGGGATCGATGAGCAGTTCTTC. Translating gives CASSLIPRGIDEQFF.

The V gene is TRBV27, the J gene TRBJ2-2; 8 bases align to TRBD1. The CDR3 length is 15 residues. J lost 4 bases, V lost 6 bases, and 7 bases had no gene match. Per the germline V gene, CDR1 is MNHEY and CDR2 is SMNVEV (reference sequence). The CDR3: CASSRTGPPTGELFF. The CDR3 DNA reads TGTGCCAGCAGCCGGACAGGGCCTCCCACCGGGGAGCTGTTTTTT.

The table lists this clone with a few counts. The gene calls are TRBV28 and TRBJ1-6; D uncertain. The CDR3 extends over 13 amino acids. The V end lost 7 bases, the J end lost 7 bases, and 11 bases lay between the germline ends. From germline, CDR1 is MDHEN and CDR2 SYDVKM. CDR3 sequence (DNA): TGTGCCAGCATCTCGGGCATAAATTCACCCCTCCACTTT. This gives the protein CASISGINSPLHF.

This clone was seen only once. J is TRBJ2-7 and V is TRBV28; D call uncertain. Trimming cost V 3 bases and J 3 bases, with 18 bases left between them. The CDR3 sequence is 16 residues long. From germline, CDR1 is MDHEN and CDR2 SYDVKM. The CDR3 loop reads CASSFLWGSEDYEQYF. CDR3 coding DNA: TGTGCCAGCAGTTTTCTGTGGGGATCGGAAGACTACGAGCAGTACTTC.

The CDR3, as DNA: TGTGCCAGCAGCCAAGATCTTCCCGGTTACTCCTACAATGAGCAGTTCTTC. It specifies CASSQDLPGYSYNEQFF. The chain is built from TRBV14 and TRBJ2-1; unclear D gene. Per the germline V gene, CDR1 is SGHDN and CDR2 is FVKESK. This CDR3 has 17 amino acids. The ends were cut back, 0 bases at V and 0 bases at J, with 12 bases in the middle.

This chain joins TRBV21-1 and TRBJ1-6. TRBV21-1 is a documented pseudogene. The CDR3 loop spans 16 amino acids. CDR3 amino acids: CASSKALGGRNSPLHF. In DNA form, the CDR3 reads TGTGCCAGCAGCAAAGCGCTGGGGGGGCGGAATTCACCCCTCCACTTT.

The rearrangement uses TRBV19 and TRBJ2-1, with 12 bases fitting TRBD2. The junction had 10 bases not matched to a gene; V was cut back by 8 bases and J by 5 bases. CDR1 and CDR2 from the germline V gene are LNHDA and SQIVND (reference sequence). The CDR3 totals 16 residues. CDR3 bases: TGTGCCAGTCGATTCACCCGGACTAGCGGGGACAATGAGCAGTTCTTC. Its protein is CASRFTRTSGDNEQFF.

This clone was seen only once. The CDR3 DNA sequence: TGTGCCAGCAGCTTGGCCCGCGGGGCCCCTGGAAACACCATATATTTT. Protein product: CASSLARGAPGNTIYF. The J gene is TRBJ1-3, the V gene TRBV5-6; the D gene is possibly TRBD1 (5 bases). CDR3 length: 16 residues. CDR1 and CDR2 (germline): SGHDT, YYEEEE. Trimming cost V 0 bases and J 2 bases, with 12 bases left between them.

The chain uses TRBV30 and TRBJ1-5; D remains unclear. V lost 2 bases, J lost 6 bases, and 8 bases lay in between. CDR3 length: 12 residues. Germline CDR1 is GTSNPN and CDR2 is SVGIG (reference sequence). Here the CDR3 reads CAWSPRSQPQHF. The CDR3 nucleotides read TGTGCCTGGAGTCCCCGGAGTCAGCCCCAGCATTTT.

The genes are TRBV27 and TRBJ2-7; D gene unclear. Per the germline V gene, CDR1 is MNHEY and CDR2 is SMNVEV (reference sequence). The CDR3 spans 17 residues. Deletions cut 0 bases from V and 0 bases from J, with 15 bases between. The chain's CDR3 is CASSLSIPRADSYEQYF. CDR3 nucleotide sequence: TGTGCCAGCAGTTTATCTATTCCGCGTGCGGACTCCTACGAGCAGTACTTC.

The rearrangement joins TRBV29-1 to TRBJ2-1; D unclear. The CDR3 extends over 13 amino acids. CDR1 SQVTM and CDR2 ANQGSEA come from the germline V gene. V lost 5 bases to trimming and J lost 6 bases, with 14 bases between them. DNA for the CDR3: TGCAGCGTTCCCGACCCTTGGGTCAATGAGCAGTTCTTC. It yields the protein CSVPDPWVNEQFF.